What follows are 28 T cell receptor beta chains derived from one specimen sequenced in a study of shared clonotypes between healthy human individuals. Profiling relied on immunoSEQ multiplex PCR, and the TCRdb table lists in-frame clones only, not all of them. The data contain just over 2,000,000 clones, 85% to 95% of them seen just once; the ten biggest clones take up 0.1% to 0.15%. The sample was naive CD4+ T cells sorted from blood. Regarding subset: CD45RA+ positively selected. The origin of the receptors is a man aged 18 to 29 in good health.

The CDR3 is CAVGGAGVSEQYF. CDR3 DNA: TGTGCGGTCGGGGGGGCAGGAGTAAGCGAGCAGTACTTC. The chain is built from TRBV6-1 and TRBJ2-7; 8 bases are shared with TRBD2. Looked up from germline, CDR1 is MNHNS and CDR2 is SASEGT. This CDR3 contains 13 residues.

This clone has more than one count but fewer than ten. This chain connects TRBV7-2 to TRBJ2-7; D might be TRBD2 (5 bases). Germline V gene data show CDR1 as SGHTA and CDR2 as FQGNSA. This CDR3 contains 15 residues. Trimming left V 2 bases short and J 1 base short, with 12 bases between. CDR3 bases: TGTGCCAGCAGCTTAAATCCGGCGGGTTCCTACGAGCAGTACTTC. The encoded protein is CASSLNPAGSYEQYF. Full variable domain (remainder filled in from reference TRBV7-2 and TRBJ2-7): GAGVSQSPSNKVTEKGKDVELRCDPISGHTALYWYRQSLGQGLEFLIYFQGNSAPDKSGLPSDRFSAERTGGSVSTLTIQRTQQEDSAVYLCASSLNPAGSYEQYFGPGTRLTVT.

This clone was observed once. The rearrangement joins TRBV7-2 to TRBJ2-2; the match to TRBD1 covers 9 bases. CDR1 and CDR2 from the germline V gene are SGHTA and FQGNSA. The V and J ends lost 2 bases and 0 bases, in that order; junction bases with no gene match: 1. The CDR3 is 16 amino acids. Written as DNA, the CDR3 is TGTGCCAGCAGCTTACGGACAGGGGCGAACACCGGGGAGCTGTTTTTT. Amino acids: CASSLRTGANTGELFF.

This clone came up a few times. The CDR3: CASSPRAGAPNGELFF. CDR3 bases: TGTGCCAGCAGCCCCCGCGCGGGAGCCCCCAACGGGGAGCTGTTTTTT. This rearrangement joins TRBV7-2 to TRBJ2-2; 7 nucleotides match TRBD2. Germline V gene sequence: CDR1 SGHTA, CDR2 FQGNSA. The CDR3 consists of 16 residues. V gave up 5 bases and J gave up 7 bases; unmatched junction bases: 13. Supplemented by reference TRBV7-2 and TRBJ2-2, the full variable domain reads GAGVSQSPSNKVTEKGKDVELRCDPISGHTALYWYRQSLGQGLEFLIYFQGNSAPDKSGLPSDRFSAERTGGSVSTLTIQRTQQEDSAVYLCASSPRAGAPNGELFFGEGSRLTVL.

A word on this clone: The junction departs from the called germline gene at one end, perhaps through a read error. The chain recombines TRBV18 with TRBJ1-3, with a possible D match to TRBD1 (5 bases). The CDR3 covers 15 residues. The germline CDR1 and CDR2 sequences are KGHSH and LQKENI. The CDR3 region has the DNA TGTGCCAGCTCCCCACTAGGGGCTACAGGAAACACCATATATTTT. Its protein product is CASSPLGATGNTIYF.

The chain has TRBV30 and TRBJ1-5; D remains ambiguous. The V gene lost 2 bases and the J gene lost 4 bases, with 9 bases spanning the gap. This CDR3 contains 13 residues. Per germline, CDR1 GTSNPN and CDR2 SVGIG (reference sequence). CDR3 residues: CAWSLNGNQPQHF. The CDR3 DNA follows: TGTGCCTGGAGTCTCAACGGGAATCAGCCCCAGCATTTT.

The gene calls are TRBV5-1 and TRBJ2-3; D could derive from TRBD1 or TRBD2 (6 bases each). Trimming took 0 bases from V and 4 from J, leaving 12 bases between them. Germline values: CDR1 SGHRS, CDR2 YFSETQ. This CDR3 is built from 15 residues. CDR3 sequence reads: CASSLEGGGADTQYF. The CDR3 DNA sequence: TGCGCCAGCAGCTTGGAAGGAGGGGGAGCAGATACGCAGTATTTT. Variable domain in full (rest from reference TRBV5-1 and TRBJ2-3): KAGVTQTPRYLIKTRGQQVTLSCSPISGHRSVSWYQQTPGQGLQFLFEYFSETQRNKGNFPGRFSGRQFSNSRSEMNVSTLELGDSALYLCASSLEGGGADTQYFGPGTRLTVL.

Comment on this clone: The identical CDR3 is also encoded by other nucleotide sequences in the sample. The V and J genes are TRBV5-6 and TRBJ2-5; no clear D gene. The V end lost 0 bases, the J end lost 5 bases, and 8 bases lay between the germline ends. CDR1 SGHDT and CDR2 YYEEEE come from the germline V gene. This CDR3 comprises 13 residues. As DNA, the CDR3 is TGTGCCAGCAGCTTGGGTAGGTCGGAGACCCAGTACTTC. It translates to CASSLGRSETQYF.

The chain couples TRBV10-3 to TRBJ2-3; TRBD2 agrees at 9 bases. The junction had 16 bases not matched to a gene; V was cut back by 6 bases and J by 3 bases. CDR1 is ENHRY, CDR2 SYGVKD, per germline. The CDR3 length is 18 residues. CDR3 coding DNA: TGTGCCATCAGCCTCCTGAAGTCAGCGGGAGGTCGTACAGATACGCAGTATTTT. It codes for CAISLLKSAGGRTDTQYF.

The J gene is TRBJ1-1, the V gene TRBV6-1; the D gene is possibly TRBD1 (6 bases). The V end lost 6 bases, the J end lost 6 bases, and 17 bases lay between the germline ends. The CDR3 contains 14 residues. CDR1 MNHNS and CDR2 SASEGT come from the germline V gene. This CDR3 reads CASSAGHPPAEAFF. The DNA for the CDR3 is TGTGCCAGCAGCGCGGGACATCCACCGGCTGAAGCTTTCTTT.

This chain connects TRBV6-5 to TRBJ1-2; D remains ambiguous. This CDR3 comprises 13 residues. CDR1 and CDR2 (germline): MNHEY, SVGAGI. The V end lost 7 bases, the J end lost 2 bases, and 11 bases lay between the germline ends. The CDR3 sequence: CASTIGRNYGYTF. The CDR3 DNA sequence: TGTGCCAGCACCATAGGACGGAACTATGGCTACACCTTC.

The rearrangement joins TRBV6-5 to TRBJ1-1; no clear D gene. This CDR3 has 14 residues. Germline values: CDR1 MNHEY, CDR2 SVGAGI. V was cut by 0 bases and J by 8 bases, with 13 bases left in between. DNA of the CDR3: TGTGCCAGCAGTTACTCTTTGGGTACGCGAGAAGCTTTCTTT. Its protein product is CASSYSLGTREAFF.

V is TRBV5-4 and J is TRBJ1-6; possibly TRBD1 for D (6 bases). This CDR3 spans 15 amino acids. V was cut by 2 bases and J by 7 bases, with 13 bases left in between. Germline loops: CDR1 SGHNT, CDR2 YYREEE (reference sequence). CDR3 protein: CASSFTDRENSPLHF. CDR3 nucleotide sequence: TGTGCCAGCAGCTTTACGGACAGAGAGAATTCACCCCTCCACTTT.

This rearrangement joins TRBV7-9 to TRBJ1-4; D unclear. Germline V gene lookup returns CDR1 SEHNR and CDR2 FQNEAQ (reference sequence). The CDR3 is made up of 18 amino acids. V lost 3 bases to trimming and J lost 0 bases, with 17 bases between them. CDR3 bases: TGTGCCAGCAGCTTCGGGCAGGTGGTCCTTACAACTAATGAAAAACTGTTTTTT. This encodes CASSFGQVVLTTNEKLFF.

This chain connects TRBV29-1 to TRBJ2-7; TRBD2 is a possible D gene (5 bases). From germline, CDR1 is SQVTM and CDR2 ANQGSEA. The CDR3 totals 11 residues. The germline V and J ends were trimmed by 4 bases and 7 bases, with 11 bases remaining between them. The CDR3 here is CSVVQRGEQYF. The CDR3, as DNA: TGCAGCGTTGTACAGAGAGGGGAGCAGTACTTC.

This chain joins TRBV12-5 and TRBJ2-7, with unresolved D. The CDR3 runs to 17 residues. With 0 bases removed from V and 5 bases from J, the gap between germline ends came to 20 bases. From germline, CDR1 is LGHNT and CDR2 FRNRAP. As DNA, the CDR3 is TGTGCTAGTGGTTTGGTACTTTCCACCCTCCGAGGTAACGAGCAGTACTTC. It yields the protein CASGLVLSTLRGNEQYF.

The chain joins TRBV5-4 to TRBJ2-1, with D possibly being TRBD2 (6 bases). CDR1 is SGHNT and CDR2 is YYREEE in the germline V gene (reference sequence). Trimming took 5 bases from V and 0 from J, leaving 12 bases between them. The CDR3 sequence is 15 residues long. The CDR3 region has the DNA TGTGCCAGCAGGCGGGACCAGAGCTCCTACAATGAGCAGTTCTTC. It translates to CASRRDQSSYNEQFF.

The chain carries TRBV19 and TRBJ1-4; tentatively, D is TRBD1 (5 bases). This CDR3 contains 15 residues. Germline V gene lookup returns CDR1 LNHDA and CDR2 SQIVND (reference sequence). V was cut by 1 base and J by 7 bases, with 13 bases left in between. CDR3 coding DNA: TGTGCCAGTAGTATAGCCGGGGTCGGGGGTGAAAAACTGTTTTTT. It is translated as CASSIAGVGGEKLFF.

The chain joins TRBV5-1 to TRBJ2-7; TRBD2 might be the D (6 bases). V dropped 4 bases and J dropped 6 bases, with 23 bases sitting between them. The CDR3 totals 16 residues. Germline V gene data show CDR1 as SGHRS and CDR2 as YFSETQ. The CDR3: CASSPGVGGRVSEQYF. The DNA of the CDR3 is TGCGCCAGCAGCCCCGGGGTCGGAGGGCGGGTAAGCGAGCAGTACTTC. Looking up the rest from reference TRBV5-1 and TRBJ2-7 gives the full variable domain: KAGVTQTPRYLIKTRGQQVTLSCSPISGHRSVSWYQQTPGQGLQFLFEYFSETQRNKGNFPGRFSGRQFSNSRSEMNVSTLELGDSALYLCASSPGVGGRVSEQYFGPGTRLTVT.

This chain joins TRBV7-8 and TRBJ1-1; weak D call: TRBD1 (6 bases). Trimming took 0 bases from V and 5 from J, leaving 13 bases between them. The CDR3 extends over 15 amino acids. CDR1 is SGHVS and CDR2 is FQNEAQ in the germline V gene. The CDR3 here is CASSLATGWGTEAFF. The CDR3 DNA follows: TGTGCCAGCAGCTTAGCGACAGGTTGGGGGACTGAAGCTTTCTTT.

The chain recombines TRBV7-2 with TRBJ2-3, with D possibly being TRBD2 (6 bases). CDR3 size: 15 residues. The germline gives CDR1 SGHTA, CDR2 FQGNSA. With 5 bases removed from V and 1 base from J, the gap between germline ends came to 13 bases. CDR3 DNA: TGTGCCAGCAGCCCACTAGCCCGGGGCACAGATACGCAGTATTTT. Translation: CASSPLARGTDTQYF. Complete variable domain (other parts from reference TRBV7-2 and TRBJ2-3): GAGVSQSPSNKVTEKGKDVELRCDPISGHTALYWYRQSLGQGLEFLIYFQGNSAPDKSGLPSDRFSAERTGGSVSTLTIQRTQQEDSAVYLCASSPLARGTDTQYFGPGTRLTVL.

This rearrangement joins TRBV5-1 to TRBJ1-4; TRBD1 matches at 7 bases. With V trimmed by 2 bases and J by 7 bases, 5 bases remained unmatched. Germline V gene sequence: CDR1 SGHRS, CDR2 YFSETQ. The CDR3 contains 14 residues. CDR3 DNA sequence: TGCGCCAGCAGCTTACAGGGGAATGGTGAAAAACTGTTTTTT. Translation: CASSLQGNGEKLFF.

This clone has only one observation. The chain joins TRBV25-1 to TRBJ2-3, with 8 nucleotides matching TRBD2. The CDR3 has 15 residues. CDR1 and CDR2 (germline): MGHDK, SYGVNS. V lost 3 bases and J lost 0; bases outside the gene matches: 2. The DNA of the CDR3 is TGTGCCAGCAGTGACGGGGGGGCCAGCACAGATACGCAGTATTTT. Encoded protein: CASSDGGASTDTQYF.

Note on this clone: The sample has other DNA sequences that encode this CDR3 too. The chain recombines TRBV11-2 with TRBJ2-3; D possibly matches TRBD1 or TRBD2 (6 bases each). This CDR3 has 15 residues. V shed 3 bases and J shed 0 bases, with 10 bases lying between them. The germline V gene encodes CDR1 SGHAT and CDR2 FQNNGV. The CDR3 sequence: CASSLGGPSTDTQYF. In DNA, the CDR3 is TGTGCCAGCAGCTTGGGGGGCCCTAGCACAGATACGCAGTATTTT.

The J gene is TRBJ2-1, the V gene TRBV18; TRBD2 aligns across 11 bases. CDR3 size: 13 residues. Trimming took 9 bases from V and 5 from J; bases not matched to a gene: 3. CDR1 KGHSH and CDR2 LQKENI come from the germline V gene. Here the CDR3 reads CASRTSGHNEQFF. The CDR3 coding sequence is TGTGCCAGTCGGACTAGCGGGCACAATGAGCAGTTCTTC.

This clone came up once. The genes are TRBV4-1 and TRBJ1-6; no firm D call. V was cut by 0 bases and J by 7 bases, with 10 bases left in between. CDR1 is MGHRA and CDR2 is YSYEKL in the germline V gene. This CDR3 comprises 15 residues. The CDR3 DNA follows: TGCGCCAGCAGCCAAGACCTAGAAAAAAATTCACCCCTCCACTTT. It translates to CASSQDLEKNSPLHF.

This chain connects TRBV2 to TRBJ2-1; tentatively, D is TRBD1 or TRBD2 (5 bases each). V dropped 6 bases and J dropped 9 bases, with 21 bases sitting between them. From germline, CDR1 is SNHLY and CDR2 FYNNEI. The length of the CDR3 is 15 residues. Written as DNA, the CDR3 is TGTGCCAGCAGGCCCGGGGCCAATATAAGAGGTGAGCAGTTCTTC. It encodes CASRPGANIRGEQFF. The full variable domain, completed using reference TRBV2 and TRBJ2-1, is EPEVTQTPSHQVTQMGQEVILRCVPISNHLYFYWYRQILGQKVEFLVSFYNNEISEKSEIFDDQFSVERPDGSNFTLKIRSTKLEDSAMYFCASRPGANIRGEQFFGPGTRLTVL.

This clone was counted ten times or more. The rearrangement joins TRBV19 to TRBJ2-2; unclear D gene. Germline assignment: CDR1 LNHDA and CDR2 SQIVND (reference sequence). The V end lost 0 bases, the J end lost 0 bases, and 11 bases lay between the germline ends. The CDR3 length is 17 residues. The CDR3 loop is CASSIDSDGANTGELFF. In DNA, the CDR3 is TGTGCCAGTAGTATAGACTCGGACGGAGCGAACACCGGGGAGCTGTTTTTT.